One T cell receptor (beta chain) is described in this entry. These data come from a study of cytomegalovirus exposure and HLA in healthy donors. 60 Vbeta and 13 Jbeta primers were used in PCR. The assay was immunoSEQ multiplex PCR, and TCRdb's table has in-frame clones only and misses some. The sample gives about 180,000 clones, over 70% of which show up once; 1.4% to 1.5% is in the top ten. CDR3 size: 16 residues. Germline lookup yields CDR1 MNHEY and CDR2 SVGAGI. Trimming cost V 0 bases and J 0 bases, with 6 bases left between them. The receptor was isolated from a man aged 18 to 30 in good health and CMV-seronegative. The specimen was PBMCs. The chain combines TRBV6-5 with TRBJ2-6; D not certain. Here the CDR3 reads CASSYSSHSGANVLTF. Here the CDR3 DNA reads TGTGCCAGCAGTTACTCGAGTCACTCTGGGGCCAACGTCCTGACTTTC.